This T cell receptor (beta chain) was captured by sequencing in a study of circulating and synovial CD4+ cells in juvenile arthritis. Findings of the study overall: Measured synovium overlap likely understates the true shared repertoire. Circulating pathogenic-like and bulk T cells looked alike by Vbeta family usage. Circulating pathogenic-like lymphocytes shared a substantially higher fraction of CDR3 sequences with synovium than bulk blood.

The CDR3 contains 15 residues. The germline CDR1 and CDR2 sequences are MNHNY and SVGAGI (reference sequence). V lost 2 bases to trimming and J lost 3 bases; unmatched junction nucleotides: 4. Repertoires were generated with immunoSEQ multiplex PCR, while TCRdb's copy carries only in-frame clones and drops some. Of more than 30,000 clones in the sample, roughly 95% were seen once. As for this clone: Its antigen is currently unknown.

V and J are TRBV6-6 and TRBJ2-1; TRBD2 agrees at 7 bases. Sequencing was carried out using CD4+ T cells from blood. The TCR sequence derives from a human donor with juvenile idiopathic arthritis. The CDR3 loop is CASSYGGRDYNEQFF. The CDR3 DNA reads as TGTGCCAGCAGTTACGGCGGGAGAGACTACAATGAGCAGTTCTTC.